This T cell receptor beta chain was observed in a study of shared clonotypes between healthy human individuals. Every one of the donors was a Caucasian adult that lived in Nashville, Tennessee. The CDR3 is 14 amino acids. Trimming pared 2 bases from V and 12 bases from J, leaving 17 bases between. Looked up from germline, CDR1 is MGHDK and CDR2 is SYGVNS. On this clone: The antigen remains unidentified.

Clones were sequenced by immunoSEQ multiplex PCR, and TCRdb holds only the in-frame ones, with some missing. The sample has about 2.3 million clones, approximately 90% seen once. Whole-study findings and limits: The sampled material consisted only of blood, and tissue repertoires are likely to differ. The expectation was that sequencing depth would affect clonotype sharing among donors.

This TCR derives from a man in his late teens or twenties in good health. Some clones in this sample may be carry-over from other donors' samples. The sample was naive CD4+ T cells from PBMCs. Subset: CD45RA+ positively selected. This chain joins TRBV25-1 and TRBJ2-1, with D perhaps being TRBD1 or TRBD2 (5 bases each). The CDR3 reads CASSERGPWGMQFF. The CDR3, as DNA: TGTGCCAGCAGTGAAAGGGGCCCTTGGGGGATGCAGTTCTTC.